The rows below give T cell receptor beta chains drawn from one sample of a study of monozygotic twins with cystic fibrosis. Profiling relied on immunoSEQ multiplex PCR, and the TCRdb table lists in-frame clones only, not all of them. The table shows 20,000 to 30,000 clones, with around 96% occurring only once. Sequencing was carried out using blood. These receptors were collected from a girl under 10 years old with cystic fibrosis. Both conserved end residues are part of each CDR3. The order of the fields is CDR3 DNA, CDR3 protein, J gene, V gene, clone size, D gene. A D gene is named only where the DNA matches it firmly. Some rows mark clone size as missing; the rest say once, few, many or name a class of expanded clone.

DNA: TGTGCCAGTAACCCCCCAGAGGGCATCAATCAGCCCCAGCATTTT
CDR3: CASNPPEGINQPQHF
J: TRBJ1-5
V: TRBV19
size: .
D: .

DNA: TGCGCCAGCAGCTACCCATCCCAAGCCCGGACAGTCGAGAGTCAAGAGACCCAGTACTTC
CDR3: CASSYPSQARTVESQETQYF
J: TRBJ2-5
V: TRBV5-1
size: .
D: .

DNA: TGCGCCAGCAGCTTGCGGACTAGCGGGACCACCGGGGAGCTGTTTTTT
CDR3: CASSLRTSGTTGELFF
J: TRBJ2-2
V: TRBV5-1
size: .
D: TRBD2

DNA: TGTGCCAGCAGCTTGTCCCCAGCGAACACCGGGGAGCTGTTTTTT
CDR3: CASSLSPANTGELFF
J: TRBJ2-2
V: TRBV5-4
size: .
D: .

DNA: TGTGCCAGCGGGGCCCACTACGAGCAGTACTTC
CDR3: CASGAHYEQYF
J: TRBJ2-7
V: TRBV2
size: .
D: .

DNA: TGTGCCTGGCGGGGGGGCGGGTTCCATGAGCAGTTCTTC
CDR3: CAWRGGGFHEQFF
J: TRBJ2-1
V: TRBV30
size: once
D: TRBD2

DNA: TGTGCCAGCAGTCAAAAGCGGGAGTTACGCTACAATGAGCAGTTCTTC
CDR3: CASSQKRELRYNEQFF
J: TRBJ2-1
V: TRBV11-3
size: .
D: TRBD2

DNA: TGTGCCAGCAGCCAATTATTTTTGGGGGATAAGGGTCGGGCCGATAGCAATCAGCCCCAGCATTTT
CDR3: CASSQLFLGDKGRADSNQPQHF
J: TRBJ1-5
V: TRBV14
size: .
D: .

DNA: TGTGCCAGCAGCTTGGGGTTTACGGAGGGGGCAGCCTACAATGAGCAGTTCTTC
CDR3: CASSLGFTEGAAYNEQFF
J: TRBJ2-1
V: TRBV5-4
size: .
D: .

DNA: TGTGCCTGGAGCCGCCAGGTGGGGGCGGGCTATGGCTACACCTTC
CDR3: CAWSRQVGAGYGYTF
J: TRBJ1-2
V: TRBV30
size: .
D: .

DNA: TGTGCCCGAGGACAGGGGCACTCCTACGAGCAGTACTTC
CDR3: CARGQGHSYEQYF
J: TRBJ2-7
V: TRBV27
size: once
D: TRBD1

DNA: TGTGCCAGCAGTTCCTTAAGGCAGGGGGTGGCTGGCTACACCTTC
CDR3: CASSSLRQGVAGYTF
J: TRBJ1-2
V: TRBV11-2
size: .
D: TRBD1

DNA: TGTGCCAGCAGCATCTCCGGGACTAGGAAACGAGAGACCCAGTACTTC
CDR3: CASSISGTRKRETQYF
J: TRBJ2-5
V: TRBV11-1
size: .
D: TRBD2

DNA: TGTGCCAGCAGTTTATTAACAGGGAGAGAGAATCAGCCCCAGCATTTT
CDR3: CASSLLTGRENQPQHF
J: TRBJ1-5
V: TRBV28
size: once
D: .

DNA: TGTGCCAGCAGCCCCATTGACAGGGGGAGCTCCTACGAGCAGTACTTC
CDR3: CASSPIDRGSSYEQYF
J: TRBJ2-7
V: TRBV7-9
size: .
D: TRBD1

DNA: TGTGCCAGCTCACCATCTAGTGGGGGAAGGAGCTCCTACGAGCAGTACTTC
CDR3: CASSPSSGGRSSYEQYF
J: TRBJ2-7
V: TRBV18
size: .
D: .

DNA: TGTGCCAGCAGCCAAGTAGGGGCGGGGGGCGAGCAGTACTTC
CDR3: CASSQVGAGGEQYF
J: TRBJ2-7
V: TRBV4-2
size: .
D: TRBD2

DNA: TGTGCCAGCAGTTTTTCAATCGGGGGCAATCAGCCCCAGCATTTT
CDR3: CASSFSIGGNQPQHF
J: TRBJ1-5
V: TRBV27
size: .
D: .

DNA: TGTGCCATCTCTCGGGGGGCGCGGACCGGGGAGCTGTTTTTT
CDR3: CAISRGARTGELFF
J: TRBJ2-2
V: TRBV10-3
size: .
D: .

DNA: TGTGCCACCAGCAGAGAAGGGGGGTTCGGCGCTGAAGCTTTCTTT
CDR3: CATSREGGFGAEAFF
J: TRBJ1-1
V: TRBV15
size: .
D: .

DNA: TGTGCCAGCAGCGGGGGACCTATAAACTATGGCTACACCTTC
CDR3: CASSGGPINYGYTF
J: TRBJ1-2
V: TRBV7-8
size: once
D: .

DNA: TGTGCCAGCAGTCCGTCAGCGGGAGTGGGGACCCAGTACTTC
CDR3: CASSPSAGVGTQYF
J: TRBJ2-5
V: TRBV7-9
size: .
D: TRBD2